Given below is one T cell receptor (beta chain) in context. Its target is not known. Germline is not matched at one junction end, which may reflect a read error. TCRB libraries came from RNA via three nested multiplex PCR rounds. Unique molecular identifiers were not described for the libraries. A single record per CDR3 protein comes from TCRdb applying MiXCR to the multiplex PCR reads. The table records 25,000 to 35,000 distinct CDR3 sequences, around 55% of them present only once. The germline V gene has CDR1 MNHNS and CDR2 SASEGT. The length of the CDR3 is 19 residues. This sample was included in a study of tumor-infiltrating lymphocytes in glioblastoma multiforme. Broader study findings: Functional subtype sorting of these T cells was not performed. Detected clone frequencies may not reflect cell counts, being RNA-based.

The chain recombines TRBV6-1 with TRBJ2-6; TRBD1 is a possible D gene (5 bases). Sequenced material: brain tumor tissue. This sequence originates from a male donor with glioblastoma. CDR3 nucleotides: TGTGCCGGCAGTCCCGGTAGTAAAGGGGTGAGCTCTGGGGCCAACGTCCTGACTTTC. Protein product: CAGSPGSKGVSSGANVLTF.